What follows is one T cell receptor beta chain and its context. Its antigen is unknown. There are no base qualities to consult, and no much larger clone falls within one base. CD8 naive samples were obtained by positive selection for CCR7 among CD45RO-negative cells, yielding a CD45RA+CCR7+ population from which TemRA cells were excluded. Healthy HIV-negative adults with no recently reported acute infections or vaccinations were included as donors. All donors were Caucasian adults living in Nashville, Tennessee, USA. Blood was collected by leukapheresis, and PBMCs were isolated by Ficoll-Histopaque density gradient centrifugation and then cryopreserved in liquid nitrogen vapor phase. Purity and quantity of every magnetically sorted T cell population were checked by analytical flow cytometry. Genomic DNA was isolated from every sorted fraction and measured by UV absorbance on a Nanodrop 2000c. The data originate from a study of shared clonotypes between healthy human individuals (dated by TCRdb to the early 2020s). Study-level background: The cohort included three men and a couple of women between 18 and 49 years of age. To estimate repertoire size and how much clonotypes are shared between individuals, the study performed deep sequencing of blood TCR repertoires from a handful of healthy adults. Per donor, leukapheresis produced somewhere between about 0.8 and 9 billion PBMCs. Different laboratories and diverse techniques were used to prepare libraries and sequence TCR repertoires, to increase sequencing depth and limit assay-specific biases. For each donor, CD4 naive and CD4 memory were each run on three plates, CD8 naive on two plates, and CD8 memory on one plate. The investigation overall reported the following: The genetic and exposure-history diversity represented was limited by the small number of donors. Naive subsets generally had larger estimated clonotype richness than memory subsets did. Sampling was restricted to blood, and TCR repertoires in tissue are likely to differ from TCR repertoires in blood. Pairwise subsampling led to the expectation that sequencing depth would affect the degree of clonotype sharing among donors. Compared with non-shared clonotypes, the clonotypes found in all four sorted-subset donors had higher generation probabilities. Even with the large sequencing depth, rarefaction of the sorted-subset datasets indicated that sequencing was incomplete. Around 5% of naive CD4, 3.5% of naive CD8, about 2.1% of memory CD4, and 0.35% to 0.5% of memory CD8 clonotypes were shared across a few donors.

Using the deep immunoSEQ assay, TCR CDR3 regions were amplified from genomic DNA by multiplex PCR. Extracted genomic DNA from each cell subset was distributed evenly across all wells of several immunoSEQ 96-well plates, and each plate was treated as a replicate. Each replicate PCR for sorted subsets received roughly 200 ng genomic DNA, equal to 30,000 or so T cell genomes. Purified libraries were measured with a Qubit 3.0 fluorometer, size-checked on a Bioanalyzer 2100, and measured again with the KAPA Library Quantification kit. Each immunoSEQ 96-well plate was sequenced on its own single-read 150-cycle Illumina NextSeq 550 flow cell. The study's own analysis went as follows. Because the immunoSEQ output held only junctional sequences and lacked quality scores, the filtering could not match the filtering applied to full-length reads. To assign V/J genes and CDR3, sequences were annotated against IMGT germline references using PyIR, a Python wrapper for IgBLAST v1.9. Reads were removed for weak V/J assignments (E-value above 1e-6), missing CDR3, stop codons, out-of-frame junctions, or ambiguous translated residues. V3J clonotypes were defined as sequences sharing an identical inferred V gene, J gene, and CDR3 amino acid sequence. Percentage overlap between repertoires was calculated by dividing the number of shared unique clonotypes by the size of the smaller repertoire. Three approaches were used to assess repertoire richness: RTK rarefaction, the Chao1 estimator, and Recon v2.1 estimates of unobserved clonotypes. For all TCRbeta clonotypes obtained by the gDNA method from a few donors, generation probabilities were computed with OLGA. TCRdb re-hosts the immuneACCESS table, in-frame sequences only. Its copies lack some clones; in the studies checked, an unresolved V gene accounts for under half of them, and the cause for the rest is not known. The V and J calls and clone size were taken over from that table, and D and trimming were inferred from the DNA. The sample records around 620,000 clones, approximately 96% of which are singletons. Around 0.12% of the sample goes to the ten largest clones.

The germline V gene gives CDR1 as SGHVS and CDR2 as FNYEAQ. The junction carries 8 bases between V and J, which are trimmed by 3 bases and 2 bases respectively. Including the terminal cysteine and phenylalanine, the CDR3 comprises 15 residues. The sequence is cut down to CDR3 DNA, 45 bases in frame from base 1. This clonotype originated in a woman aged 30 to 39 in good health. Sample: naive CD8+ T cells sorted from blood. The cell subset or site label for this specimen denotes: CD45RA+CCR7+. Recombination linked TRBV7-6 to TRBJ2-6, with no reliable assignment of the D segment. The DNA reads TGTGCCAGCAGCTTTGAGGAACCTGGGGCCAACGTCCTGACTTTC. It translates as CASSFEEPGANVLTF.